This T cell receptor beta chain appears in the sequencing data of a study of T cells after yellow fever vaccination. With V trimmed by 0 bases and J by 4 bases, 7 bases remained unmatched. The V gene's germline CDR1 is SGHRS and CDR2 YFSETQ. This CDR3 contains 16 residues. This clonotype was counted ten times or more. Its antigen is as yet unknown. Study results and caveats: Repertoires obtained by FACS sorting could include abundant clonotypes that entered as contaminants from the bulk population.

One entry per CDR3 protein, called by TCRdb with MiXCR from the 5' RACE reads. The sample consists of some 320,000 distinct CDR3 sequences, over 3.5% of them appearing once. The rearrangement joins TRBV5-1 to TRBJ2-1; TRBD2 aligns across 7 bases. This TCR was sampled from a man between 18 and 35 years old who received the YFV17D yellow fever vaccine. This specimen was PBMCs, taken 15 days after the yellow fever booster vaccination. In DNA, the CDR3 is TGCGCCAGCAGCTTGGTGGTTAGCGGGCCTTACAATGAGCAGTTCTTC. It encodes CASSLVVSGPYNEQFF.